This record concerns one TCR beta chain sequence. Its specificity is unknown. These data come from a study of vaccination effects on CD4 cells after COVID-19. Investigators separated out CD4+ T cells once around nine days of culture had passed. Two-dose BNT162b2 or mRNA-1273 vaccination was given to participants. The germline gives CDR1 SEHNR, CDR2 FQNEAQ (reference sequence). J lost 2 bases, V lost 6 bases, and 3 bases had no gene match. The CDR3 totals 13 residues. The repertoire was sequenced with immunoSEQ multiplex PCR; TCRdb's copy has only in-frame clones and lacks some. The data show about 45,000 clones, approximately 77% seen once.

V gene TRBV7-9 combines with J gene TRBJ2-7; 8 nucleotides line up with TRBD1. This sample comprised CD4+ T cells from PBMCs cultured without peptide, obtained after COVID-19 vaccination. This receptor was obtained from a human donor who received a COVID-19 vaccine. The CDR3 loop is CASRMGQAYEQYF. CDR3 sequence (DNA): TGTGCCAGCAGAATGGGACAGGCCTACGAGCAGTACTTC.